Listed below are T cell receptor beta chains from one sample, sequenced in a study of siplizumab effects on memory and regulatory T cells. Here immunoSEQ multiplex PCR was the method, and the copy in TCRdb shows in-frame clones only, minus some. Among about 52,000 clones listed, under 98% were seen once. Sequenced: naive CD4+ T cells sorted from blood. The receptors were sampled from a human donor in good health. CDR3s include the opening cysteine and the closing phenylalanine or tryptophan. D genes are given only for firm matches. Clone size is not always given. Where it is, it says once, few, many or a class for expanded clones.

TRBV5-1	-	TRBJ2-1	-	TGCGCCAGCAGCCTAGGGACAGGGACACTAGCGGCTACCCCTGGGGACAATGAGCAGTTCTTC	CASSLGTGTLAATPGDNEQFF
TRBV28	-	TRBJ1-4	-	TGTGCCAGCACAGGGTCTAATGAAAAACTGTTTTTT	CASTGSNEKLFF
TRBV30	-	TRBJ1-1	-	TGTGCCTGGAGTGTACAGACTTGGAGCACTGAAGCTTTCTTT	CAWSVQTWSTEAFF
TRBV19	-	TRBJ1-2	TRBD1	TGTGCCAGTAGTATAGCCGGACAGGCCAACTATGGCTACACCTTC	CASSIAGQANYGYTF
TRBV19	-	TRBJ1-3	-	TGTGCCAGTAGTCAAGGCAGAGGAAACACCATATATTTT	CASSQGRGNTIYF
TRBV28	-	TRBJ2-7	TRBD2	TGTGCCAGCAGTTTGAGCGGGAGTGTGAACGAGCAGTACTTC	CASSLSGSVNEQYF
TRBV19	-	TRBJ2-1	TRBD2	TGTGCCAGTAGTCCCCAGACTAGCGCACGGGGGGAGCAGTTCTTC	CASSPQTSARGEQFF
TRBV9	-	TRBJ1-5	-	TGTGCCAGCAGCGTGGGAGCTTCAGAGAATCAGCCCCAGCATTTT	CASSVGASENQPQHF
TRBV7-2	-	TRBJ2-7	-	TGTGCCAGCAGCTTAATGGGACCGAGCTCCTACGAGCAGTACTTC	CASSLMGPSSYEQYF
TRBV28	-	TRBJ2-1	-	TGTGCCAGCAGTTTCCGAACTAGATTCCATGAGCAGTTCTTC	CASSFRTRFHEQFF
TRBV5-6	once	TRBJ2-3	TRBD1	TGTGCCAGCAGCGAGACAGGGAAACTTAGCACAGATACGCAGTATTTT	CASSETGKLSTDTQYF
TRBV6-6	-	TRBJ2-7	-	TGTGCCAGCAGCAAGGACCGCAACGAGCAGTACTTC	CASSKDRNEQYF
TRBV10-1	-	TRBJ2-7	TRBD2	TGCGCCAGCTCCTCTCCCGGGACTAGTGCCTCCTACGAGCAGTACTTC	CASSSPGTSASYEQYF
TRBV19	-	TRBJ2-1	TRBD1	TGTGCCAGTAGCACCTCCGGGACAGTCAATGAGCAGTTCTTC	CASSTSGTVNEQFF
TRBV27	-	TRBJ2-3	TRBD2	TGTGCCACAGGGGGACTAGCGGGGCCTCGGGATACGCAGTATTTT	CATGGLAGPRDTQYF
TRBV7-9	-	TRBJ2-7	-	TGTGCCAGCAGCTTACAGGGTTTCTACGAGCAGTACTTC	CASSLQGFYEQYF
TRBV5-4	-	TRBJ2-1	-	TGTGCCAGCAGCTTGGCCGGAAGCTCCTACAATGAGCAGTTCTTC	CASSLAGSSYNEQFF
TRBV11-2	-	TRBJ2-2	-	TGTGCCAGCAGCCCGCAACGCTTAAACACCGGGGAGCTGTTTTTT	CASSPQRLNTGELFF
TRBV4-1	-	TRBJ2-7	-	TGCGCCAGCAGCCCGGGTCGGGCGGCGGGAAACTACGAGCAGTACTTC	CASSPGRAAGNYEQYF
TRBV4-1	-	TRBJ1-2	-	TGCGCCAGCAGCCACTTAACGGGCGGCTACACCTTC	CASSHLTGGYTF
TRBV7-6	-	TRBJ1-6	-	TGTGCCAGCAGCTTAGGGACGGACGATTCACCCCTCCACTTT	CASSLGTDDSPLHF
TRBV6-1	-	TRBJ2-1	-	TGTGCCAGCAACTCGGGTATTGAGCAGTTCTTC	CASNSGIEQFF
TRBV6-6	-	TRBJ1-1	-	TGTGCCAGCAGTTACATCGGAACTGAAGCTTTCTTT	CASSYIGTEAFF
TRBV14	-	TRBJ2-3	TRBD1	TGTGCCAGCAGCCAAGGGCTCAGGCGGACAGGGGGGGTAGATACGCAGTATTTT	CASSQGLRRTGGVDTQYF
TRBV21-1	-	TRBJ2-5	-	TGTGCCAGCACCCTGGACAGGGGGCGCGGGGAGACCCAGTACTTC	CASTLDRGRGETQYF
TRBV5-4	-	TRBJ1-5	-	TGTGCCAGCAGCGCCCCCGGCCAGCCCCAGCATTTT	CASSAPGQPQHF
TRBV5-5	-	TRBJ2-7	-	TGTGCCAGCAGCCTCGGGTCAGCCGCCTACGAGCAGTACTTC	CASSLGSAAYEQYF
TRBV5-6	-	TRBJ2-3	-	TGTGCCAGCAGCTTAAACAGGGTAGATACGCAGTATTTT	CASSLNRVDTQYF
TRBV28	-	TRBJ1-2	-	TGTGCCAGCAGTTTGGGAGGGGTAGGCTACACCTTC	CASSLGGVGYTF
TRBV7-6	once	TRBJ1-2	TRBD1	TGTGCCAGCAGTACCGGGACAGGAGCGGCGAGGGGTGGCTACACCTTC	CASSTGTGAARGGYTF
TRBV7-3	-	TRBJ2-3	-	TGTGCCAGCAGCCCACGGGGCGACACAGATACGCAGTATTTT	CASSPRGDTDTQYF
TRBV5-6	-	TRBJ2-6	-	TGTGCCAGCAGCGACACGGGGTACTGGGCCAACGTCCTGACTTTC	CASSDTGYWANVLTF
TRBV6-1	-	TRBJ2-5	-	TGTGCCAGCAGCGAACGGGGAACCCAGTACTTC	CASSERGTQYF
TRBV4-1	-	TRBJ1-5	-	TGCGCCAGCAGCCACCCCGGAGGTGTTTTAAGCAATCAGCCCCAGCATTTT	CASSHPGGVLSNQPQHF
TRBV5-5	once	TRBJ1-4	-	TGTGCCAGCAGTGCAAACTATAAAAAGGGGACGACTAATGAAAAACTGTTTTTT	CASSANYKKGTTNEKLFF
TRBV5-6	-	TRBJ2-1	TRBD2	TGTGCCAGCAGCTTGCGGACTAGCGGGCGTTCCTACAATGAGCAGTTCTTC	CASSLRTSGRSYNEQFF
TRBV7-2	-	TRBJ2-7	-	TGTGCCAGCAGCTTCCAGGGCCTCCAGGAGCAGTACTTC	CASSFQGLQEQYF
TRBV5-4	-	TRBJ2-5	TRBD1	TGTGCCAGCAGCTCGGGGACAGGGGGTCTTACGGAGACCCAGTACTTC	CASSSGTGGLTETQYF
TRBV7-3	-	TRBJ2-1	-	TGTGCCAGCTCCGGGGGGCAGGGTGAGCAGTTCTTC	CASSGGQGEQFF
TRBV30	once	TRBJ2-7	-	TGTGCCTGGACTCATCCGATTGGGTACGAGCAGTACTTC	CAWTHPIGYEQYF
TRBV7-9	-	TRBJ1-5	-	TGTGCCAGCAGCTTAGGCGGGACATCTAATCAGCCCCAGCATTTT	CASSLGGTSNQPQHF
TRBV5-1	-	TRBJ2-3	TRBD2	TGCGCCAGCAGCTCGACTAGCGGGGGCACAGATACGCAGTATTTT	CASSSTSGGTDTQYF
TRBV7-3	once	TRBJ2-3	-	TGTGCCAGCAGCCGCCAGGCGATTAGCACAGATACGCAGTATTTT	CASSRQAISTDTQYF
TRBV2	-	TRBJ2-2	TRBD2	TGTGCCAGCAGTGAATCTAGCGGGAACACCGGGGAGCTGTTTTTT	CASSESSGNTGELFF
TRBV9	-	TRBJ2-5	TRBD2	TGTGCCAGCAGCGTCCAGCCAGCCAGCCTAGGAGCGGGGACCCAAGAGACCCAGTACTTC	CASSVQPASLGAGTQETQYF
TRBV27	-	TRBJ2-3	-	TGTGCCAGCAGTTTAAGGGGGGGGCGCACAGATACGCAGTATTTT	CASSLRGGRTDTQYF
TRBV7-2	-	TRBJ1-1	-	TGTGCCAGCAGCTTAGTATGGGGCGTGAACACTGAAGCTTTCTTT	CASSLVWGVNTEAFF
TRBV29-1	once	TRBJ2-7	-	TGCAGCGTTGGGCAGGGGAACGAGCAGTACTTC	CSVGQGNEQYF
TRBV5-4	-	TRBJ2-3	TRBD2	TGTGCCAGCAGCTCAAGGACTAGCGTGACAGATACGCAGTATTTT	CASSSRTSVTDTQYF
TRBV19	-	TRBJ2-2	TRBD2	TGTGCCAGTGTTCGGCTAGCGGGCCACACCGGGGAGCTGTTTTTT	CASVRLAGHTGELFF
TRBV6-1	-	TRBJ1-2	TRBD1	TGTGCCAGCAGTCCCCAGGGGGCTGAAGGCTACACCTTC	CASSPQGAEGYTF
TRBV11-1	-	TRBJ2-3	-	TGTGCCAGCAGCTTAGCGACAGATACGCAGTATTTT	CASSLATDTQYF
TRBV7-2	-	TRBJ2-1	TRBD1	TGTGCCAGCAGTTTTACCGGGACAGAATCCTACAATGAGCAGTTCTTC	CASSFTGTESYNEQFF
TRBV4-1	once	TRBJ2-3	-	TGCGCCAGCAGCCGGTTTGGGGGGGACAATACGCAGTATTTT	CASSRFGGDNTQYF
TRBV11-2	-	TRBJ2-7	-	TGTGCCAGCAGCTTTAGGCTCGCCGCCTACGAGCAGTACTTC	CASSFRLAAYEQYF
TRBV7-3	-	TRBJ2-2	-	TGTGCCAGCAGCCCGCGGTCCCCCGGGGAGCTGTTTTTT	CASSPRSPGELFF
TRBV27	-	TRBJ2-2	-	TGTGGTCGGGCCCGGGCGGCCGGGGAGCTGTTTTTT	CGRARAAGELFF
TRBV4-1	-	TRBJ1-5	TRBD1	TGCGCCAGCAGTCAAACACAGGGGACTCAGCCCCAGCATTTT	CASSQTQGTQPQHF